The 19 T cell receptor beta chains reported below all come from one sample, sequenced in a study of blood T cell repertoires in COVID-19. The data were produced by immunoSEQ multiplex PCR, yet TCRdb's version contains in-frame clones alone and is incomplete. Among more than 110,000 clones, 90% were seen once, and the ten largest hold 8% to 13%. The sample was peripheral blood. The receptors were gathered from a woman at least 80 years old with acute or convalescent COVID-19.

The chain is built from TRBV7-2 and TRBJ1-1, with D perhaps TRBD1 (5 bases). Trimming removed 0 bases from V and 0 bases from J, with 5 bases in between. The germline gives CDR1 SGHTA, CDR2 FQGNSA. The CDR3 has 14 residues. The CDR3 reads CASSLAGVNTEAFF. In DNA form, the CDR3 reads TGTGCCAGCAGCTTAGCAGGGGTGAACACTGAAGCTTTCTTT.

The chain joins TRBV5-1 to TRBJ1-5; tentatively, D is TRBD1 (6 bases). This CDR3 is built from 14 residues. Trimming stripped 2 bases from V and 5 bases from J, with 11 bases between. Germline CDR1 SGHRS, CDR2 YFSETQ. The CDR3 region has the DNA TGCGCCAGCAGCTTTACGTCAGGGGATCAGCCCCAGCATTTT. The encoded protein is CASSFTSGDQPQHF.

J is TRBJ2-5 and V is TRBV5-4; 14 bases agree with TRBD2. Looked up from germline, CDR1 is SGHNT and CDR2 is YYREEE (reference sequence). The CDR3 consists of 16 residues. After removal of 3 bases from V and 4 bases from J, the junction contained 5 bases not matched to a gene. DNA for the CDR3: TGTGCCAGCAGCTCCGGACTAGCGGGGGGTGGAGAGACCCAGTACTTC. Amino acid sequence: CASSSGLAGGGETQYF.

The CDR3 DNA reads as TGCGCCAGCAGCACCCCTAGCGGGGGGGCCCGAGAGACCCAGTACTTC. Encoded protein: CASSTPSGGARETQYF. The chain combines TRBV5-1 with TRBJ2-5; 12 nucleotides agree with TRBD2. This CDR3 is built from 16 residues. Germline CDR1 SGHRS, CDR2 YFSETQ. J gave up 4 bases and V 4 bases, and 8 bases lay outside the gene matches.

Only a few counts were recorded for this clone. Other DNA variants within this sample encode the same CDR3. V is TRBV5-1 and J is TRBJ2-3; TRBD2 is a possible D gene (6 bases). The CDR3 spans 14 residues. The germline CDR1 and CDR2 sequences are SGHRS and YFSETQ. Trimming took off 7 bases at V and 0 bases at J, with 12 bases between the two ends. DNA of the CDR3: TGCGCCAGCCTGCGGGGCGGTAGCACAGATACGCAGTATTTT. It translates to CASLRGGSTDTQYF. Filled out from reference TRBV5-1 and TRBJ2-3, the complete variable domain reads KAGVTQTPRYLIKTRGQQVTLSCSPISGHRSVSWYQQTPGQGLQFLFEYFSETQRNKGNFPGRFSGRQFSNSRSEMNVSTLELGDSALYLCASLRGGSTDTQYFGPGTRLTVL.

On this clone: This specimen includes other DNA sequences encoding the same CDR3. The gene calls are TRBV18 and TRBJ1-3, with no clear D. The CDR3 spans 12 residues. CDR1 and CDR2 (germline): KGHSH, LQKENI. V gave up 3 bases and J gave up 4 bases, with 4 bases separating them. This CDR3 reads CASSPQGNTIYF. DNA of the CDR3: TGTGCCAGCTCACCTCAGGGAAACACCATATATTTT.

This chain connects TRBV4-3 to TRBJ2-1, with D perhaps TRBD1 (5 bases). V lost 3 bases and J 0 bases, leaving 9 bases between the germline ends. CDR1 is LGHNA and CDR2 is YSLEER in the germline V gene. The CDR3 is 15 residues long. The CDR3 protein is CASSQGPASYNEQFF. The CDR3 nucleotides are TGCGCCAGCAGCCAGGGGCCGGCCTCCTACAATGAGCAGTTCTTC.

The V and J genes are TRBV18 and TRBJ1-2; the match to TRBD1 covers 8 bases. The CDR3 covers 15 residues. The junction had 7 bases not matched to a gene; V was cut back by 1 base and J by 6 bases. The germline V gene has CDR1 KGHSH and CDR2 LQKENI. DNA for the CDR3: TGTGCCAGCTCACCACAGGTGACAGGGGTCGATGGCTACACCTTC. Amino acids: CASSPQVTGVDGYTF. Full variable domain (outside the CDR3, taken from reference TRBV18 and TRBJ1-2): NAGVMQNPRHLVRRRGQEARLRCSPMKGHSHVYWYRQLPEEGLKFMVYLQKENIIDESGMPKERFSAEFPKEGPSILRIQQVVRGDSAAYFCASSPQVTGVDGYTFGSGTRLTVV.

This chain joins TRBV7-8 and TRBJ2-7; weak D call: TRBD2 (6 bases). CDR1 SGHVS and CDR2 FQNEAQ come from the germline V gene. V shed 5 bases and J shed 2 bases, with 16 bases lying between them. The CDR3 runs 15 residues. Here the CDR3 reads CASSIFGTVPYEQYF. For the CDR3, the DNA is TGTGCCAGCAGCATATTCGGGACTGTGCCCTACGAGCAGTACTTC.

The rearrangement links TRBV7-2 to TRBJ2-1, with 11 bases lining up with TRBD2. The germline CDR1 and CDR2 sequences are SGHTA and FQGNSA. The CDR3 contains 15 residues. Unmatched junction bases numbered 6, after V lost 5 bases and J lost 6 bases. The CDR3 is CASSLSGGAFNEQFF. In DNA, the CDR3 is TGTGCCAGCAGCCTTAGCGGGGGGGCGTTCAATGAGCAGTTCTTC.

V and J are TRBV2 and TRBJ1-2, with 7 nucleotides matching TRBD1. Germline assignment: CDR1 SNHLY and CDR2 FYNNEI. This CDR3 has 14 residues. J gave up 4 bases and V 8 bases, and 10 bases lay outside the gene matches. The CDR3 nucleotides read TGTGCCAGCCAGTGGGACAGCCTTGGCTATGGCTACACCTTC. Translating gives CASQWDSLGYGYTF.

J is TRBJ1-3 and V is TRBV6-5; the D gene is possibly TRBD1 (6 bases). V was trimmed by 10 bases and J by 0 bases, leaving 16 bases between them. This CDR3 is built from 15 residues. Germline V CDR1 and CDR2: MNHEY, SVGAGI. CDR3 nucleotides: TGTGCCACCCGGACAGAGTACAACTCTGGAAACACCATATATTTT. This sequence encodes CATRTEYNSGNTIYF.

The J gene is TRBJ1-2, the V gene TRBV3-1 (or the pseudogene TRBV3-2); a possible D gene is TRBD1 (6 bases). The CDR3 consists of 15 residues. CDR1 and CDR2 from the germline V gene are LGHDT and YNNKEL (reference sequence). V was clipped by 4 bases and J by 6 bases, with 18 bases between them. The CDR3 coding sequence is TGTGCCAGCAGCCCTCGGGGCAGGGGTTCTCATGGCTACACCTTC. Its translation is CASSPRGRGSHGYTF.

The CDR3 loop is CASSSGVVTGGVGETQYF. In DNA form, the CDR3 reads TGTGCCAGCAGCTCCGGGGTGGTTACAGGGGGAGTAGGGGAGACCCAGTACTTC. This chain connects TRBV13 to TRBJ2-5, with 8 bases matching TRBD1. In germline, CDR1 is PRHDT, CDR2 FYEKMQ (reference sequence). The CDR3 has 18 residues. The V and J ends lost 4 bases and 5 bases, in that order; junction bases with no gene match: 18.

The chain couples TRBV5-1 to TRBJ2-2; D is uncertain. The CDR3 consists of 16 residues. Germline values: CDR1 SGHRS, CDR2 YFSETQ. V lost 0 bases, J lost 0 bases, and 9 bases lay in between. The DNA of the CDR3 is TGCGCCAGCAGCTTGGTCGTTACGGCGAACACCGGGGAGCTGTTTTTT. Its protein product is CASSLVVTANTGELFF.

The chain recombines TRBV29-1 with TRBJ1-1; 8 nucleotides align to TRBD1. This CDR3 region has 13 residues. V was clipped by 5 bases and J by 6 bases; unmatched bases: 8. Germline V gene data show CDR1 as SQVTM and CDR2 as ANQGSEA. This CDR3 reads CSVQMTGEAEAFF. DNA of the CDR3: TGCAGCGTTCAGATGACAGGGGAGGCTGAAGCTTTCTTT.

Here the CDR3 DNA reads TGTGCCAGCAGCCGAACAGGGGAGACCCAGTACTTC. Translating gives CASSRTGETQYF. This chain links TRBV7-9 with TRBJ2-5; D perhaps matches TRBD1 (6 bases). The V gene lost 5 bases and the J gene lost 5 bases, with 9 bases spanning the gap. Per the germline V gene, CDR1 is SEHNR and CDR2 is FQNEAQ (reference sequence). There are 12 residues in the CDR3.

V usage is TRBV6-1 and J usage is TRBJ2-2; weak D call: TRBD2 (6 bases). The germline CDR1 and CDR2 sequences are MNHNS and SASEGT. Trimming removed 6 bases from V and 1 base from J, with 12 bases in between. This CDR3 is built from 15 residues. The CDR3 sequence is CASSTAGLNTGELFF. Written as DNA, the CDR3 is TGTGCCAGCAGCACCGCGGGGTTGAACACCGGGGAGCTGTTTTTT.

This chain uses TRBV19 with TRBJ1-3, with a tentative D call TRBD1 (6 bases). Germline V lookup: CDR1 LNHDA, CDR2 SQIVND (reference sequence). The CDR3 length is 14 residues. Trimming took off 3 bases at V and 7 bases at J, with 13 bases between the two ends. CDR3 bases: TGTGCCAGTAGTATCGGGACAAGGAGGAACACCATATATTTT. This gives the protein CASSIGTRRNTIYF.